Listed below are T cell receptor beta chains from one sample, sequenced in a study of monozygotic twins with inflammatory bowel disease. TCRdb re-called the 5' RACE reads, yielding one record per CDR3 amino acid sequence without DNA. The clone table shows some 300,000 distinct CDR3 sequences, with the ten largest holding over 5%. Sequencing was done on a sample of blood. Every receptor here comes from a human donor with ulcerative colitis or Crohn's disease, or a healthy co-twin of an affected twin (not recorded which). Each CDR3 is given with its conserved first and last residue.

V gene	J gene	CDR3 protein
TRBV5-1	TRBJ1-2	CASSLLTGLPLNYGYTF
TRBV5-1	TRBJ2-3	CASSLEQVLTDTQYF
TRBV7-9	TRBJ2-1	CASSSGGGINEQFF
TRBV6-2/TRBV6-3	TRBJ1-1	CAASFSGSTEAFF
TRBV6-5	TRBJ1-1	CASSYSYRRGTEAFF
TRBV29-1	TRBJ2-5	CSVGGGETQYF
TRBV29-1	TRBJ2-1	CSVASGSDEQFF
TRBV3-1	TRBJ2-7	CASSPLGDDEQYF
TRBV20-1	TRBJ2-1	CSARLAGGSNEQFF
TRBV29-1	TRBJ2-1	CSVEGLLVGARTEDEQFF
TRBV5-6	TRBJ2-1	CASDGPSDNEQFF
TRBV5-1	TRBJ2-3	CASRAGGSSSTDTQYF
TRBV24-1	TRBJ2-1	CATSDNSGIPYNEQFF
TRBV12-3/TRBV12-4	TRBJ2-5	CASSFRLKETQYF
TRBV7-2	TRBJ2-5	CASSFGGRLETQYF
TRBV6-5	TRBJ1-5	CASSYSGGGQPQHF
TRBV5-6	TRBJ1-1	CASSFWWGETEAFF
TRBV20-1	TRBJ2-1	CSARGFSAGGYNEQFF
TRBV4-1	TRBJ2-3	CASSQDGGTTSSTDTQYF
TRBV5-1	TRBJ2-2	CASSLASGATGELFF
TRBV7-2	TRBJ2-3	CASSRHTSTDTQYF
TRBV4-3	TRBJ2-2	CASSQAGPSNTGELFF
TRBV5-6	TRBJ1-5	CASSFEGGIGNQPQHF
TRBV5-6	TRBJ2-7	CASSPPRGPGYEQYF
TRBV7-2	TRBJ2-1	CPSSPGTSEFF
TRBV28	TRBJ1-1	CASSEAGTGNTEAFF
TRBV2	TRBJ2-6	CASRWDRGGANVLTF
TRBV6-5	TRBJ2-3	CASSYSAQPRTDTQYF
TRBV28	TRBJ2-5	CASSFAPREVSETQYF
TRBV28	TRBJ2-7	CASSLADHYEQYF
TRBV27	TRBJ2-3	CASSLGLADTDTQYF
TRBV6-1	TRBJ2-7	CASSPYSGGAYEQYF
TRBV19	TRBJ2-1	CASSAPGLADNLGKFF
TRBV21-1	TRBJ2-7	CASSPWTGVNNEQYF
TRBV19	TRBJ2-1	CASSIGTSGPSSYNEQFF
TRBV14	TRBJ2-2	CASSWTGFPGELFF
TRBV12-3/TRBV12-4	TRBJ1-1	CASSLGYDMNTEAFF
TRBV6-2/TRBV6-3	TRBJ2-2	CASSYSIFRRASGRAGNTGELFF
TRBV7-2	TRBJ1-6	CASSLGQGSLTLHF
TRBV15	TRBJ2-7	CATSRRGRGDEQYF
TRBV4-1	TRBJ1-1	CASSQDWVLNTEAFF
TRBV24-1	TRBJ2-3	CATSDWGGTSGSHTQYF
TRBV4-3	TRBJ1-3	CASSQDRTGVKSRNTIYF
TRBV30	TRBJ1-4	CAWSVPGFNEKLFF
TRBV7-3	TRBJ2-3	CASSLGTVPFDTQYF
TRBV13	TRBJ2-6	CASSLGQGDSGANVLTF
TRBV9	TRBJ2-7	CASSVDRDRVHEQYF